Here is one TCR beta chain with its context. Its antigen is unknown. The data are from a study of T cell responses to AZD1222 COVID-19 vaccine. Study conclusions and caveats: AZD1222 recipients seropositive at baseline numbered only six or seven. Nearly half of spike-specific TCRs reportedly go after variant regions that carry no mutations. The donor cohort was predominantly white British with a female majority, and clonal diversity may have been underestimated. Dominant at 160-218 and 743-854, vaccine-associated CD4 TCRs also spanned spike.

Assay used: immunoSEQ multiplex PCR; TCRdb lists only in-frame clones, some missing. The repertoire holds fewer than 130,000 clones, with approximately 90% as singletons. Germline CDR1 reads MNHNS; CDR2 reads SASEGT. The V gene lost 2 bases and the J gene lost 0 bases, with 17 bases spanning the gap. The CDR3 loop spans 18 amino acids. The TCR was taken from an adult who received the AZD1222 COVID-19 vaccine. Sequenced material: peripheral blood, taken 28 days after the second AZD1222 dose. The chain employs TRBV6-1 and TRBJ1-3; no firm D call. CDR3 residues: CASSELGWGGNSGNTIYF. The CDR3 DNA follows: TGTGCCAGCAGTGAATTAGGGTGGGGAGGGAACTCTGGAAACACCATATATTTT.